This TCR beta chain stems from a study of shared clonotypes between healthy human individuals. At the level of the study: Researchers drew samples from a couple of women and three men aged 18 to 49.

Running of the assay took place at deep level. Each replicate PCR on the sorted subsets used 200 to 250 ng DNA (around 30,000 T cell genomes). Authors' analysis steps: Filtering of immunoSEQ junctional sequences could not match full-length read filtering. Method: immunoSEQ multiplex PCR; TCRdb's copy keeps in-frame clones and lacks some. V and J calls and clone size come straight from that table; D and trimming were deduced from the DNA. The data show roughly 1,800,000 clones, with approximately 95% seen just once and 1% to 1.5% held by the top ten. This clone showed up just once. The naive CD8 subset, CD45RO-negative cells positively selected for CCR7, excluded terminally differentiated effector memory CD45RA+ cells. The CDR3 length is 16 residues. Germline V lookup: CDR1 MDHEN, CDR2 SYDVKM. The V end was cut by 5 bases, the J end by 1 base, with 16 bases between.

The sequence came from a man aged 18 to 30 in good health. The gene calls are TRBV28 and TRBJ2-3; D may be TRBD2 (5 bases). Input material: naive CD8+ T cells sorted from blood. DNA for the CDR3: TGTGCCAGCAGTCAAATGAACGGGATAGGCACAGATACGCAGTATTTT. Encoded protein: CASSQMNGIGTDTQYF.